This is a list of T cell receptor beta chains from one sample in a study of blood T cell repertoires in COVID-19. Sequencing used immunoSEQ multiplex PCR; TCRdb keeps in-frame clones, though not all of them. The sample lists about 270,000 clones, 80% to 90% occurring once. The sequencing input was PBMCs or T cells enriched from blood (not recorded which). All receptors come from a woman aged 18-30 years who had recovered from COVID-19. Each CDR3 is given with its conserved first and last residue. A row's size may be missing; if present it is once, few, many or a size class.

v_call clone_size cdr3_aa
TRBV19 . CASIPPSRENTGELFF
TRBV29-1 . CSVGGQTNYGYTF
TRBV10-3 . CAKDRDLSGNTIYF
TRBV3-1/TRBV3-2 . CASSRISGGAGEQYF
TRBV20-1 . CSSTEAYGYTF
TRBV9 few CASSPRGSYNEQFF
TRBV4-1 . CASSQTTGHRVGNTEAFF
TRBV28 . CASMGQGALGYNEQFF
TRBV9 few CASSALGGSYGYTF
TRBV19 once CAGRRGTGELFF
TRBV5-4 once CASSQGARENLF
TRBV7-2 . CASSLAGTGYEQYF
TRBV27 . CASSLYGRNTEAFF
TRBV7-8 . CASSFGSSTDTQYF
TRBV5-4 . CATRTGTGGEQYF
TRBV6-5 . CASSYSPLAGEETQYF
TRBV4-1 . CASSQPVVGGYTF
TRBV6-5 . CASSDAQGATGELFF
TRBV29-1 . CSVEGAGGRETQYF
TRBV6-5 . CASSFSRGAQYF
TRBV5-6 . CASSLLGTAGPQHF
TRBV19 . CASSTESPFTDTQYF
TRBV7-3 . CASSLTGTGGTEAFF
TRBV2 . CASRNRDYQYEQYF
TRBV7-9 once CASSSFDNLYEQYF
TRBV5-5 . CASLWSINSPLHF
TRBV7-3 . CASSLAGRNTEAFF
TRBV2 . CASSVGTNEQFF
TRBV19 once CASSLRQGFTDTQYF
TRBV18 . CASSPGPYELYGYTF
TRBV2 . CASSEGSMAGAKQYF
TRBV6-6 . CASTHRVDGNTIYF
TRBV3-1/TRBV3-2 . CASSPPQGSTGELFF
TRBV3-1/TRBV3-2 . CASSQRSFGGNTIYF
TRBV5-4 . CASSARGSSGAKNIQYF
TRBV2 . CASSELALSGANVLTF
TRBV10-1 . CASSRASTGELFF
TRBV6-5 . CASSYSAASDTQYF
TRBV5-1 . CASSFGGAGETQYF
TRBV7-9 . CASSKNSGGVYF
TRBV7-6 . CASSLSDSSSGNTIYF
TRBV7-2 . CASSYPGQGDNSPLHF
TRBV10-1 once CASSQSRTGELFF
TRBV10-2 . CASRGVVEGGQPQHF
TRBV18 . CASSPGTANTEAFF
TRBV5-1 . CASSPVGRAARYGELFF
TRBV6-5 . CASISLSGGEETQYF
TRBV3-1/TRBV3-2 . CASSQQGYGTEAFF
TRBV19 . CASSPSGGATNEKLFF
TRBV3-1/TRBV3-2 . CASSRDSRDTQYF